One and the same sample provided the 9 T cell receptor beta chains below, sequenced in a study of CD8 T cells in acute hepatitis C reinfection. TCRdb's copy holds only in-frame clones and misses some; the assay was immunoSEQ multiplex PCR. The sample holds 38,000 or so clones, roughly 89% seen once. Described time point: naive CD8 control sorted from an acute-time-point sample. The sample taken for sequencing was naive CD8+ T cells from PBMCs. The receptors were gathered from a man aged 30-40 years with chronic hepatitis C.

The gene calls are TRBV21-1 and TRBJ2-7; the D call in the table, TRBD2, was not verified against the DNA. TRBV21-1 has pseudogene status. This CDR3 is 12 amino acids long. As DNA, the CDR3 is TGTGCCAGCCCAAGGCGGGGGTCGGAGCAGTACTTC. Protein sequence: CASPRRGSEQYF.

The chain links TRBV30 to TRBJ1-3, with D unresolved. The V end was cut by 4 bases, the J end by 6 bases, with 16 bases between. The CDR3 runs to 14 residues. CDR1 is GTSNPN, CDR2 SVGIG, per germline (reference sequence). CDR3 DNA sequence: TGTGCCTGGACACCGCTTCGGGAAGTAAACACCATATATTTT. This gives the protein CAWTPLREVNTIYF. The full variable domain, in which reference TRBV30 and TRBJ1-3 provide the parts outside the CDR3, is SQTIHQWPATLVQPVGSPLSLECTVEGTSNPNLYWYRQAAGRGLQLLFYSVGIGQISSEVPQNLSASRPQDRQFILSSKKLLLSDSGFYLCAWTPLREVNTIYFGEGSWLTVV.

The CDR3 region is CASSLHRGGITEAFF. Here the CDR3 DNA reads TGTGCCAGCAGCCTTCACAGGGGGGGTATCACTGAAGCTTTCTTT. The chain joins TRBV9 to TRBJ1-1; 8 bases are shared with TRBD1. V dropped 4 bases and J dropped 4; count of bases not matched to a gene: 9. The CDR3 runs to 15 residues. Germline CDR1 reads SGDLS; CDR2 reads YYNGEE.

V gene TRBV6-5 combines with J gene TRBJ1-2; no firm D call. Looked up from germline, CDR1 is MNHEY and CDR2 is SVGAGI. The CDR3 spans 14 residues. V shed 5 bases and J shed 4 bases, with 14 bases lying between them. The CDR3 reads CASSPLQDTYGYTF. The CDR3 DNA reads TGTGCCAGCAGTCCCCTCCAAGACACCTATGGCTACACCTTC.

Written as DNA, the CDR3 is TGTGCCAGCAGCCCGATGGACACGGCTAGCAATCAGCCCCAGCATTTT. Translation gives CASSPMDTASNQPQHF. The J gene is TRBJ1-5, the V gene TRBV27, with a weak D call TRBD1 (5 bases). Germline V gives CDR1 MNHEY, CDR2 SMNVEV (reference sequence). V lost 6 bases and J lost 0, with 15 bases in between. The CDR3 totals 16 residues.

The rearrangement links TRBV19 to TRBJ2-7, with 7 nucleotides matching TRBD1. Trimming took 4 bases from V and 6 from J; bases not matched to a gene: 3. CDR1 and CDR2 (germline): LNHDA, SQIVND (reference sequence). The CDR3 consists of 12 residues. The CDR3 spells CASSTTGAEQYF. The CDR3 nucleotides are TGTGCCAGTAGTACTACAGGGGCCGAGCAGTACTTC.

In this sample, this clone turned up a few times. The rearrangement links TRBV30 to TRBJ2-7, with D tentatively TRBD2 (5 bases). This CDR3 has 13 amino acids. Germline V lookup: CDR1 GTSNPN, CDR2 SVGIG (reference sequence). V was cut by 2 bases and J by 2 bases, with 10 bases left in between. The CDR3 DNA reads as TGTGCCTGGAGTCGGGGAGACACCTACGAGCAGTACTTC. This codes for CAWSRGDTYEQYF.

The sample holds one count of this clone. The CDR3 spells CASSFSGANEQFF. CDR3 bases: TGTGCCAGCAGCTTTAGCGGAGCCAATGAGCAGTTCTTC. This rearrangement joins TRBV7-9 to TRBJ2-1, with D possibly matching TRBD2 (6 bases). Trimming removed 3 bases from V and 6 bases from J, with 9 bases in between. Per germline, CDR1 SEHNR and CDR2 FQNEAQ (reference sequence). The CDR3 length is 13 residues.

The chain is built from TRBV7-9 and TRBJ2-7; 9 bases fit TRBD2. The length of the CDR3 is 15 residues. Per germline, CDR1 SEHNR and CDR2 FQNEAQ (reference sequence). V lost 2 bases and J lost 7; bases outside the gene matches: 9. The chain's CDR3 is CASSLPTSGLEEQYF. CDR3 nucleotides: TGTGCCAGCAGCTTACCCACTAGCGGGCTTGAGGAGCAGTACTTC.